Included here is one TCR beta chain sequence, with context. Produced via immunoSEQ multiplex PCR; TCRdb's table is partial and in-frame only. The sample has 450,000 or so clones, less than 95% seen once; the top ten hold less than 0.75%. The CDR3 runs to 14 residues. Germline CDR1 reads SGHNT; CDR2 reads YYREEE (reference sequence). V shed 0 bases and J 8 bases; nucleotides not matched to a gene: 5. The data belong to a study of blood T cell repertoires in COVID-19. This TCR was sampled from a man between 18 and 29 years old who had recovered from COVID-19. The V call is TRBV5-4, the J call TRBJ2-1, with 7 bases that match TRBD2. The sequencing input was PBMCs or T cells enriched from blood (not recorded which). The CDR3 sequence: CASSLVGGLDEQFF. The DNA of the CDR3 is TGTGCCAGCAGCTTGGTGGGGGGGTTGGATGAGCAGTTCTTC.